This T cell receptor beta chain was captured by sequencing in a study of identical twins. Notes on the study in general: The authors drew conclusions from cross-sectional statistical analysis rather than following the same donors.

The length of the CDR3 is 17 residues. The V and J ends lost 3 bases and 1 base, in that order; junction bases with no gene match: 8. The germline gives CDR1 LGHDT, CDR2 YNNKEL (reference sequence). This clonotype was counted at least ten times. Its antigen is undetermined. Unique molecular identifiers were present on the cDNA, which also gained a universal primer site by template switching. TCRdb re-called the 5' RACE reads with MiXCR, one entry per CDR3 protein. The sample has 400,000 to 600,000 distinct CDR3 sequences, approximately 20% seen once. All donors were healthy, and all were Caucasian. These data were also reused for a study on yellow fever vaccine responses in identical twins.

Sequenced sample: CD4+ T cells sorted from blood. J is TRBJ2-7 and V is TRBV3-1; 11 nucleotides match TRBD2. The sequence was collected from a woman younger than 35 in good health. The CDR3 sequence is CASSQELLAGVSYEQYF. CDR3 coding DNA: TGTGCCAGCAGCCAGGAATTACTAGCGGGAGTTTCCTACGAGCAGTACTTC.